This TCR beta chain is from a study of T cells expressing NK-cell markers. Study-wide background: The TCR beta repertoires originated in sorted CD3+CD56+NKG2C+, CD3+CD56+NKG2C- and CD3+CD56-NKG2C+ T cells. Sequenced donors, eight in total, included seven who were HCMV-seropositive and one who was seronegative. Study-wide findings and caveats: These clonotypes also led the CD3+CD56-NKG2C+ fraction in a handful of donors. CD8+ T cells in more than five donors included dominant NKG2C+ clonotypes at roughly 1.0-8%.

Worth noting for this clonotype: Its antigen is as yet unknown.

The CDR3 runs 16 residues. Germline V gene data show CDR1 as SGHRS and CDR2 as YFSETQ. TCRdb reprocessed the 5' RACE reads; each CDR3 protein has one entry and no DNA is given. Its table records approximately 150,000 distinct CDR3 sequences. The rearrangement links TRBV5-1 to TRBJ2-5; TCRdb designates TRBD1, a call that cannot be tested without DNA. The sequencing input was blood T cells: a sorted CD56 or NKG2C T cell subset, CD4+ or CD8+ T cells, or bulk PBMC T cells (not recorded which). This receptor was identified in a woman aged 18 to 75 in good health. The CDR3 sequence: CASSPGDRTEGETQYF. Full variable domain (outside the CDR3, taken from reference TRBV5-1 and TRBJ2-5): KAGVTQTPRYLIKTRGQQVTLSCSPISGHRSVSWYQQTPGQGLQFLFEYFSETQRNKGNFPGRFSGRQFSNSRSEMNVSTLELGDSALYLCASSPGDRTEGETQYFGPGTRLLVL.